This entry lists 18 T cell receptor beta chains sequenced from one sample in a study of CD8+ T cells in alopecia areata. RNA was isolated and reverse transcribed to cDNA, the sequencing template. Sequencing used immunoSEQ multiplex PCR; TCRdb keeps in-frame clones, though not all of them. The sample contains approximately 120,000 clones, roughly 55% of which appear only once. As for treatment: oral pan-JAK inhibitor, 5-10 mg twice daily. The sample was CD4+ T cells sorted from blood, taken at week 4, from a patient treated with tofacitinib. The receptors here all came from a human donor with alopecia areata.

V gene TRBV29-1 combines with J gene TRBJ1-2; D remains ambiguous. Trimming left V 3 bases short and J 1 base short, with 6 bases between. This CDR3 is 12 amino acids long. Germline V gives CDR1 SQVTM, CDR2 ANQGSEA. The CDR3 DNA reads as TGCAGCGTTGATGGCAGTAACTATGGCTACACCTTC. This gives the protein CSVDGSNYGYTF.

CDR3 amino acids: CASSFSGVQETQYF. The DNA of the CDR3 is TGTGCCAGCAGTTTTTCGGGAGTCCAAGAGACCCAGTACTTC. The chain couples TRBV2 to TRBJ2-5, with D possibly TRBD2 on 6 matching bases. This CDR3 is built from 14 residues. Trimming cost V 5 bases and J 1 base, with 11 bases left between them. In germline, CDR1 is SNHLY, CDR2 FYNNEI.

The rearrangement uses TRBV4-3 and TRBJ2-1, with D perhaps assigned TRBD1 or TRBD2 (5 bases each). The CDR3 length is 13 residues. CDR1 is LGHNA, CDR2 YSLEER, per germline. The V and J ends lost 3 bases and 7 bases respectively, with 10 bases between them. Here the CDR3 DNA reads TGCGCCAGCAGCCAGTGGGACGGAAATGAGCAGTTCTTC. Translation gives CASSQWDGNEQFF.

J is TRBJ2-5 and V is TRBV2; the D gene is possibly TRBD2 (6 bases). The CDR3 length is 13 residues. Looked up from germline, CDR1 is SNHLY and CDR2 is FYNNEI. V was pared by 4 bases and J by 3 bases, with 9 bases between. CDR3 nucleotide sequence: TGTGCCAGCAGTGTGGGGGGAGAAGAGACCCAGTACTTC. The encoded protein is CASSVGGEETQYF.

This chain links TRBV27 with TRBJ2-5; D not certain. Per germline, CDR1 MNHEY and CDR2 SMNVEV (reference sequence). The CDR3 totals 13 residues. V was cut by 1 base and J by 3 bases, with 6 bases left in between. The CDR3: CASSLWMEETQYF. The CDR3 nucleotides are TGTGCCAGCAGTTTATGGATGGAAGAGACCCAGTACTTC.

CDR3 DNA: TGTGCCAGCAGTAACCGGGACAGGGGAACTGAAGCTTTCTTT. Its protein is CASSNRDRGTEAFF. The chain recombines TRBV27 with TRBJ1-1; 10 bases map to TRBD1. The CDR3 consists of 14 residues. Germline-derived CDR1 and CDR2 are MNHEY and SMNVEV (reference sequence). J lost 5 bases, V lost 5 bases, and 5 bases had no gene match.

The chain combines TRBV5-1 with TRBJ1-2; D is unclear. Germline CDR1 SGHRS, CDR2 YFSETQ. V was clipped by 4 bases and J by 3 bases, with 10 bases between them. The CDR3 covers 13 residues. For the CDR3, the DNA is TGCGCCAGCAGCGGCGGCAGCTACTATGGCTACACCTTC. Its translation: CASSGGSYYGYTF.

This rearrangement joins TRBV29-1 to TRBJ2-5; 8 bases are shared with TRBD2. This CDR3 has 14 amino acids. The J segment lost 5 bases and the V segment lost 0 bases, leaving 5 bases of the junction unmatched. Germline V gives CDR1 SQVTM, CDR2 ANQGSEA. CDR3 protein: CSVEDRGGVETQYF. The CDR3 coding sequence is TGCAGCGTTGAAGACCGGGGGGGCGTGGAGACCCAGTACTTC.

This clone was picked up a small number of times. The chain carries TRBV2 and TRBJ2-4; D gene unclear. Germline assignment: CDR1 SNHLY and CDR2 FYNNEI. V shed 3 bases and J shed 10 bases, with 7 bases lying between them. This CDR3 has 11 amino acids. The CDR3 region has the DNA TGTGCCAGCAGTGATGAGTTAATTCAGTACTTC. This sequence encodes CASSDELIQYF.

J is TRBJ2-5 and V is TRBV18; D is perhaps TRBD2 (5 bases). V was trimmed by 0 bases and J by 3 bases, leaving 11 bases between them. The CDR3 consists of 15 residues. Germline values: CDR1 KGHSH, CDR2 LQKENI. The CDR3 is CASSPPSGNEETQYF. The CDR3 nucleotides are TGTGCCAGCTCACCACCTTCCGGGAATGAAGAGACCCAGTACTTC.

This chain uses TRBV2 with TRBJ1-5, with a weak D call TRBD1 (5 bases). The CDR3 consists of 14 residues. Germline V gene lookup returns CDR1 SNHLY and CDR2 FYNNEI. V lost 3 bases, J lost 8 bases, and 14 bases lay in between. The CDR3 loop is CASSEVGGIEPQHF. The CDR3 DNA reads as TGTGCCAGCAGTGAGGTCGGGGGGATCGAGCCCCAGCATTTT.

The chain combines TRBV28 with TRBJ2-3, with 10 positions matching TRBD2. CDR3 length: 15 amino acids. The germline gives CDR1 MDHEN, CDR2 SYDVKM. Trimming removed 10 bases from V and 0 bases from J; junction bases left unmatched: 7. This CDR3 reads CATILAGLSTDTQYF. Here the CDR3 DNA reads TGTGCCACCATACTAGCGGGGTTAAGCACAGATACGCAGTATTTT.

The gene calls are TRBV7-2 and TRBJ2-7; D is undetermined. V lost 1 base and J lost 6, with 10 bases in between. The CDR3 is made up of 13 amino acids. Germline V CDR1 and CDR2: SGHTA, FQGNSA. CDR3 DNA sequence: TGTGCCAGCAGCTTAGGGGCAGGCTTCGAGCAGTACTTC. As protein: CASSLGAGFEQYF. The whole variable domain, remainder taken from reference TRBV7-2 and TRBJ2-7, is GAGVSQSPSNKVTEKGKDVELRCDPISGHTALYWYRQSLGQGLEFLIYFQGNSAPDKSGLPSDRFSAERTGGSVSTLTIQRTQQEDSAVYLCASSLGAGFEQYFGPGTRLTVT.

The V and J genes are TRBV9 and TRBJ1-1, with D possibly TRBD1 on 5 matching bases. Germline values: CDR1 SGDLS, CDR2 YYNGEE. The germline V and J ends were trimmed by 5 bases and 3 bases, with 17 bases remaining between them. CDR3 size: 15 residues. CDR3 coding DNA: TGTGCCAGCAGTGCTATGGGGCGTTCTCACACTGAAGCTTTCTTT. It translates to CASSAMGRSHTEAFF.

This clone was detected a few times. The rearrangement joins TRBV4-3 to TRBJ2-7, with 7 bases fitting TRBD2. In germline, CDR1 is LGHNA, CDR2 YSLEER. The CDR3 spans 15 residues. The J segment lost 0 bases and the V segment lost 4 bases, leaving 6 bases of the junction unmatched. The CDR3 bases are TGCGCCAGCAGCCGCCGGGAGGCGGGCTCCTACGAGCAGTACTTC. This encodes CASSRREAGSYEQYF.

This clone was seen more than once but under ten times. V usage is TRBV7-2 and J usage is TRBJ1-2, with TRBD1 as a possible D gene (5 bases). CDR3 length equals 15 residues. Trimming took off 4 bases at V and 8 bases at J, with 20 bases between the two ends. Germline V gene sequence: CDR1 SGHTA, CDR2 FQGNSA. The CDR3 sequence: CASSWTQTGARGYTF. CDR3 coding DNA: TGTGCCAGCAGCTGGACTCAAACCGGGGCACGGGGCTACACCTTC. Using reference TRBV7-2 and TRBJ1-2 for the parts outside the CDR3, the full variable domain is GAGVSQSPSNKVTEKGKDVELRCDPISGHTALYWYRQSLGQGLEFLIYFQGNSAPDKSGLPSDRFSAERTGGSVSTLTIQRTQQEDSAVYLCASSWTQTGARGYTFGSGTRLTVV.

This clone appeared a few times. The V and J genes are TRBV5-1 and TRBJ2-1, with unresolved D. The CDR3 covers 12 residues. Germline CDR1 and CDR2: SGHRS and YFSETQ. The V end was cut by 2 bases, the J end by 6 bases, with 6 bases between. The CDR3 sequence: CASSFQGNEQFF. The CDR3 DNA sequence: TGCGCCAGCAGCTTCCAAGGCAATGAGCAGTTCTTC.

This clone showed up just a few times. V usage is TRBV7-2 and J usage is TRBJ1-2; D unclear. CDR3 size: 12 residues. V gave up 1 base and J gave up 10 bases, with 10 bases separating them. CDR1 and CDR2 (germline): SGHTA, FQGNSA. CDR3 nucleotide sequence: TGTGCCAGCAGCTTAGGCACAGCTCACTACACCTTC. Its protein product is CASSLGTAHYTF.